Listed below are T cell receptor beta chains from one sample, sequenced in a study of cytomegalovirus exposure and HLA in healthy donors. Clones were read by immunoSEQ multiplex PCR, and TCRdb kept only the in-frame ones, dropping some. Altogether tens of thousands of clones are present, about 80% being singletons, with the ten largest covering 3.3%. The sample comprised PBMCs. The receptors here all came from a man aged 18-30 years in good health and CMV-seronegative. CDR3s include the opening cysteine and the closing phenylalanine or tryptophan. D genes are given only for firm matches. Some rows mark clone size as missing; the rest say once, few, many or name a class of expanded clone.

few	TRBD2	TRBV14	TRBJ2-1	15	CASSQGTGGYNEQFF	TGTGCCAGCAGCCAAGGCACGGGGGGGTACAATGAGCAGTTCTTC
.	TRBD1	TRBV5-4	TRBJ1-2	12	CASSSDRVSYTF	TGTGCCAGCAGCTCGGACAGGGTCAGCTACACCTTC
.	.	TRBV10-1	TRBJ2-1	14	CASSAGRGYNEQFF	TGCGCCAGCAGTGCGGGGAGGGGGTACAATGAGCAGTTCTTC
.	TRBD2	TRBV13	TRBJ2-6	20	CASSLGSMGGGASGANVLTF	TGTGCCAGCAGCTTAGGGTCAATGGGGGGGGGAGCCTCTGGGGCCAACGTCCTGACTTTC
.	TRBD1	TRBV5-1	TRBJ2-5	16	CASSQRWDRVIETQYF	TGCGCCAGCAGCCAACGGTGGGACAGGGTAATAGAGACCCAGTACTTC
.	TRBD2	TRBV7-3	TRBJ2-1	15	CASSLNPRGANEQFF	TGTGCCAGCAGCTTAAACCCGCGGGGGGCTAATGAGCAGTTCTTC
.	.	TRBV11-2	TRBJ1-1	17	CASSLGTPLNPNTEAFF	TGTGCCAGCAGCTTAGGCACCCCACTAAACCCGAACACTGAAGCTTTCTTT
.	TRBD2	TRBV6-1	TRBJ2-2	15	CASSSLAGNTGELFF	TGTGCCAGCAGTTCTCTAGCGGGGAACACCGGGGAGCTGTTTTTT
.	.	TRBV5-5	TRBJ2-2	18	CASSLSLTGGEDTGELFF	TGTGCCAGCAGCCTATCCCTTACCGGCGGGGAAGACACCGGGGAGCTGTTTTTT
.	.	TRBV4-2	TRBJ1-2	16	CASSKEARAPELGYTF	TGTGCCAGCAGCAAAGAAGCGAGGGCTCCTGAACTTGGCTACACCTTC
.	.	TRBV7-7	TRBJ2-3	16	CASSLGVGGGEDTQYF	TGTGCCAGCAGCTTGGGCGTGGGGGGGGGCGAGGATACGCAGTATTTT
.	TRBD2	TRBV30	TRBJ2-7	13	CAWSRLAPNEQYF	TGTGCCTGGAGCCGACTAGCTCCGAACGAGCAGTACTTC
.	TRBD1	TRBV29-1	TRBJ2-1	13	CSAPGGPYNEQFF	TGCAGCGCACCAGGGGGCCCCTACAATGAGCAGTTCTTC
.	.	TRBV6-5	TRBJ1-6	12	CASSQINSPLHF	TGTGCCAGCAGTCAGATTAATTCACCCCTCCACTTT
.	.	TRBV19	TRBJ1-1	15	CASRKQGILNTEAFF	TGTGCCAGCCGGAAGCAGGGGATTCTGAACACTGAAGCTTTCTTT
.	TRBD2	TRBV7-9	TRBJ2-4	14	CASSLVAGGDIQYF	TGTGCCAGCAGCTTAGTAGCGGGGGGGGACATTCAGTACTTC
.	.	TRBV27	TRBJ1-5	15	CASSLSLGANQPQHF	TGTGCCAGCAGTTTATCGCTGGGGGCTAATCAGCCCCAGCATTTT
.	.	TRBV21-1	TRBJ1-5	13	CASSRDWAGPQHF	TGTGCCAGCAGCAGGGACTGGGCTGGGCCCCAGCATTTT
once	.	TRBV2	TRBJ2-7	13	CASSLGPWYEQYF	TGTGCCAGCAGTTTGGGGCCTTGGTACGAGCAGTACTTC
.	TRBD1	TRBV28	TRBJ2-7	14	CASRPGTGGGEQYF	TGTGCCAGCAGGCCCGGGACAGGGGGAGGCGAGCAGTACTTC
few	.	TRBV7-3	TRBJ2-1	13	CASSTRLDNEQFF	TGTGCCAGCAGCACGCGCCTAGACAATGAGCAGTTCTTC
.	.	TRBV27	TRBJ1-1	14	CASSLFRAGTEAFF	TGTGCCAGCAGTTTATTCCGTGCGGGGACTGAAGCTTTCTTT
.	.	TRBV19	TRBJ1-4	14	CASSTGMANEKLFF	TGTGCCAGTAGTACAGGGATGGCTAATGAAAAACTGTTTTTT
few	.	TRBV19	TRBJ1-5	16	CAGIKQQVIVVEPQHF	TGTGCCGGAATAAAGCAACAGGTAATTGTAGTGGAGCCCCAGCATTTT
.	.	TRBV19	TRBJ2-5	12	CASSSRQETQYF	TGTGCCAGTAGTTCTCGCCAAGAGACCCAGTACTTC
.	.	TRBV19	TRBJ2-2	17	CASSIEWPARNTGELFF	TGTGCCAGTAGTATAGAGTGGCCAGCTAGGAACACCGGGGAGCTGTTTTTT
.	.	TRBV7-8	TRBJ1-2	15	CASSLGGSANYGYTF	TGTGCCAGCAGCTTAGGCGGATCTGCTAACTATGGCTACACCTTC
few	.	TRBV7-9	TRBJ2-5	16	CASKTPGRVGQETQYF	TGTGCCAGCAAAACTCCCGGGCGGGTGGGACAAGAGACCCAGTACTTC
.	.	TRBV7-9	TRBJ1-3	17	CASSLLGPQISGNTIYF	TGTGCCAGCAGCTTATTGGGCCCACAGATCTCTGGAAACACCATATATTTT
few	TRBD2	TRBV11-3	TRBJ2-2	17	CASSLRLAGSNTGELFF	TGTGCCAGCAGCTTGAGACTAGCGGGGAGCAACACCGGGGAGCTGTTTTTT
.	.	TRBV28	TRBJ1-4	18	CASSLGGWGVATNEKLFF	TGTGCCAGCAGCCTCGGGGGGTGGGGGGTTGCAACTAATGAAAAACTGTTTTTT
.	TRBD1	TRBV5-1	TRBJ2-5	14	CASSLETGQETQYF	TGCGCCAGCAGCTTGGAGACAGGGCAAGAGACCCAGTACTTC
.	TRBD2	TRBV27	TRBJ2-3	19	CASSGDRSLAGGSTDTQYF	TGTGCCAGCAGTGGCGACAGGAGTCTAGCGGGGGGCAGCACAGATACGCAGTATTTT
few	.	TRBV29-1	TRBJ1-5	13	CSAITESNQPQHF	TGCAGCGCAATCACAGAGAGCAATCAGCCCCAGCATTTT
.	TRBD1	TRBV7-9	TRBJ1-1	17	CASSLVAGQGGSGEAFF	TGTGCCAGCAGCTTAGTCGCGGGACAGGGAGGTTCGGGTGAAGCTTTCTTT
.	TRBD1	TRBV5-1	TRBJ1-1	16	CASQQGARDMNTEAFF	TGCGCCAGCCAGCAGGGGGCAAGGGACATGAACACTGAAGCTTTCTTT
.	.	TRBV6-4	TRBJ1-6	15	CASSRSGDTNSPLHF	TGTGCCAGCAGCCGCTCCGGGGACACCAATTCACCCCTCCACTTT
.	TRBD2	TRBV5-1	TRBJ2-2	20	CASSLSLFRSGGSNTGELFF	TGCGCCAGCAGCTTGAGTTTATTTCGTAGCGGGGGTTCGAACACCGGGGAGCTGTTTTTT
.	.	TRBV4-2	TRBJ1-5	16	CASSQQGPNSNQPQHF	TGTGCCAGCAGCCAACAGGGGCCCAATAGCAATCAGCCCCAGCATTTT
.	TRBD2	TRBV4-2	TRBJ2-3	16	CASSQVSSGNTDTQYF	TGTGCCAGCAGCCAAGTCTCTAGCGGGAACACAGATACGCAGTATTTT
few	TRBD2	TRBV11-2	TRBJ2-4	13	CASSLWGGTGQYF	TGTGCCAGCAGCTTATGGGGGGGAACCGGTCAGTACTTC
.	.	TRBV29-1	TRBJ2-1	14	CSVAEDRVGGEQFF	TGCAGCGTTGCAGAGGACAGGGTGGGAGGGGAGCAGTTCTTC
.	TRBD1	TRBV6-1	TRBJ2-1	15	CASSNDRVSYNEQFF	TGTGCCAGCAGTAACGACAGGGTTTCCTACAATGAGCAGTTCTTC
.	TRBD1	TRBV7-9	TRBJ2-5	15	CASSLEGGGKETQYF	TGTGCCAGCAGCTTAGAAGGGGGCGGCAAGGAGACCCAGTACTTC
once	.	TRBV5-6	TRBJ2-3	15	CASSPLPRSTDTQYF	TGTGCCAGCAGCCCCCTGCCGCGAAGCACAGATACGCAGTATTTT
.	TRBD2	TRBV14	TRBJ2-3	16	CASSQSAGVYTDTQYF	TGTGCCAGCAGCCAGTCAGCGGGGGTATACACAGATACGCAGTATTTT
.	TRBD1	TRBV19	TRBJ2-5	13	CASSMTGEGTQYF	TGTGCCAGTAGTATGACAGGGGAAGGGACCCAGTACTTC
.	.	TRBV5-1	TRBJ2-2	11	CASRLTGELFF	TGCGCCAGCAGGCTAACCGGGGAGCTGTTTTTT
few	.	TRBV4-3	TRBJ1-6	15	CASSQDWGRGSPLHF	TGCGCCAGCAGCCAAGATTGGGGGCGCGGATCACCCCTCCACTTT
.	.	TRBV4-3	TRBJ1-2	16	CASSQEAGVTTQSYTF	TGCGCCAGCAGCCAAGAGGCAGGGGTAACTACCCAAAGCTACACCTTC
.	TRBD1	TRBV19	TRBJ1-4	14	CASSHRDRAEKLFF	TGTGCCAGTAGCCACCGGGACAGGGCTGAAAAACTGTTTTTT
.	.	TRBV19	TRBJ1-4	16	CASSIPAGPTNEKLFF	TGTGCCAGTAGTATACCGGCGGGGCCAACTAATGAAAAACTGTTTTTT
.	TRBD1	TRBV4-1	TRBJ1-2	15	CASSPAGGAGYGYTF	TGCGCCAGCAGCCCCGCAGGGGGCGCTGGCTATGGCTACACCTTC
few	.	TRBV2	TRBJ2-1	15	CASSLGLRAYNEQFF	TGTGCCAGCAGTCTCGGGCTGAGGGCCTACAATGAGCAGTTCTTC
.	TRBD1	TRBV19	TRBJ1-2	14	CASSKGQINYGYTF	TGTGCCAGTAGCAAGGGACAGATAAACTATGGCTACACCTTC